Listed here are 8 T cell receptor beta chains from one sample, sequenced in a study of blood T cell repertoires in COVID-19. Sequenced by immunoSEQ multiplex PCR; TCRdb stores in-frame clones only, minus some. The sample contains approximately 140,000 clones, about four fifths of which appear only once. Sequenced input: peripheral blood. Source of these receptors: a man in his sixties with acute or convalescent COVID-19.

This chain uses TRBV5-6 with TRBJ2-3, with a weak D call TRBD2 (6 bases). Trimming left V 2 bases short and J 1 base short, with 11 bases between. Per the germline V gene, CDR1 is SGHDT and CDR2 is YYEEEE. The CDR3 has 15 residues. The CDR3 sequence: CASSFGTLGTDTQYF. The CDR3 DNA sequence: TGTGCCAGCAGCTTTGGGACTTTGGGCACAGATACGCAGTATTTT.

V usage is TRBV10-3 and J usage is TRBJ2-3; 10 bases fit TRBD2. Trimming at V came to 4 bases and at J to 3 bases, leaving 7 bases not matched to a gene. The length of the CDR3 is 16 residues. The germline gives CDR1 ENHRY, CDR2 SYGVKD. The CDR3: CAISGPAGGPTDTQYF. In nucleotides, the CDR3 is TGTGCCATCAGTGGGCCAGCGGGAGGGCCAACAGATACGCAGTATTTT.

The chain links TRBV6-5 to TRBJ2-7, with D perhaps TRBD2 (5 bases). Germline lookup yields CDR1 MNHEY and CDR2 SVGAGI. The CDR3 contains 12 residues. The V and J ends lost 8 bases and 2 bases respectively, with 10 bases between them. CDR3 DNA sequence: TGTGCCAGCTGGGAGTGGCCCTACGAGCAGTACTTC. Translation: CASWEWPYEQYF.

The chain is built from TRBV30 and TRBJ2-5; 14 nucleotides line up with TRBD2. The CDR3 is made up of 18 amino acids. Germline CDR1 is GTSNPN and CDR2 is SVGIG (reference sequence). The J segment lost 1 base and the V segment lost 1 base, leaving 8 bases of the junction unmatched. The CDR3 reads CAWSGGTSGGGAQETQYF. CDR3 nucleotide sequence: TGTGCCTGGAGTGGAGGGACTAGCGGGGGAGGAGCCCAAGAGACCCAGTACTTC.

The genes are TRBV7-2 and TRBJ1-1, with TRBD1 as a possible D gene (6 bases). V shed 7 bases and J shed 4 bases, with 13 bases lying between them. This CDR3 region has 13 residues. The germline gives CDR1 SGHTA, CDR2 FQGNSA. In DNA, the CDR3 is TGTGCCAGCATAGTGACAGGACCCACTGAAGCTTTCTTT. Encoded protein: CASIVTGPTEAFF.

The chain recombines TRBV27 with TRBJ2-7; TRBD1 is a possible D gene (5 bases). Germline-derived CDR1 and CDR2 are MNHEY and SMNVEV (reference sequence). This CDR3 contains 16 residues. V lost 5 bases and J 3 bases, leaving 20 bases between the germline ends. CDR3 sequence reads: CASSPLSQGRLYEQYF. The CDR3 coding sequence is TGTGCCAGCAGTCCGTTATCCCAGGGTCGGCTCTACGAGCAGTACTTC.

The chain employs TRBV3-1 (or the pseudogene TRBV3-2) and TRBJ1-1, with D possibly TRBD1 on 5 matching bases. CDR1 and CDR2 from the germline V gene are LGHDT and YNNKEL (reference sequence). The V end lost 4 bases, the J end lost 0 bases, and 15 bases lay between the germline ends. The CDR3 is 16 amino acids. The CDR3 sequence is CASSRPGGGVNTEAFF. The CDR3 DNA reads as TGTGCCAGCAGCCGGCCCGGGGGTGGGGTGAACACTGAAGCTTTCTTT.

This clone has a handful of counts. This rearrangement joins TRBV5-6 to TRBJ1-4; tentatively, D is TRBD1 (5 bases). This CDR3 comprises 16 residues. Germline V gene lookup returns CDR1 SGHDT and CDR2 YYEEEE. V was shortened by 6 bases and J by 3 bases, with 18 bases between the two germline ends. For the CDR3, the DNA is TGTGCCAGCACATCGTTAGGACACACTTCTAATGAAAAACTGTTTTTT. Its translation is CASTSLGHTSNEKLFF.